This TCR beta chain was profiled in a study of tissue T cells after allogeneic stem cell transplantation (dated by TCRdb to 2021 to 2024). Looking at the study overall: The study profiled TCR beta repertoires across many tissues from research autopsies of patients with and without GVHD, plus mouse models of GVHD. The human arm was conducted as a prospective observational study, and neither blinding nor randomization was performed.

The germline V gene encodes CDR1 FNHDT and CDR2 SITEND (reference sequence). From its cysteine to its phenylalanine, the CDR3 spans 13 amino acids. Shown are 36 bases from within the CDR3, in frame from base 1. At the junction V is shortened by 3 bases and J by 4 bases; bases outside the gene matches: 0. Library preparation used the immunoSEQ multiplex PCR assay. Adaptive Biotechnologies performed TCRbeta CDR3 sequencing at survey depth and reported CDR3 sequences, V/J genes, productive frequency, and template counts. TCR beta CDR3 regions were amplified from genomic DNA rather than RNA. Per the source publication's procedure: Jensen-Shannon divergence was used to quantify pairwise repertoire overlap between tissues, with a value of 1 meaning complete divergence and a value of 0 meaning identical repertoires. Based on pairwise JSD values, tissues were grouped by single-linkage agglomerative hierarchical clustering, and the results were shown as dendrograms. GLIPH2 was applied to all patient samples using simulation_depth 1000, kmer_min_depth 3, and cdr3_length_cutoff 8, and only groups with more than two unique CDR3s were retained. A standardized tissue-overlap score was calculated by extrapolating Jaccard GLIPH-group overlap across patients to a standard repertoire size of 1000 clones. To look at how diversity was associated with clinical or experimental variables, linear mixed-effect models were used, with tissue treated as a fixed effect and individual treated as a random effect. Held by TCRdb, this immuneACCESS table contains in-frame sequences only and omits some clones. Under half of the omission traces to an unresolved V gene where checked; the cause of the rest is unknown. V, J and clone size are those of that table, while D and trimming were read from the DNA. The sample records about 2,500 clones, about 60% of which are singletons. Roughly 4.5% of the sample goes to the ten largest clones.

The investigation overall reported the following: Few T cell clones were found to be shared across patients, but shared repertoire signatures across patients were revealed in a tissue-specific fashion by motif-based clustering. Blood and spleen T cells captured only a limited portion of the TCR repertoire detected in tissues, in both patients and mice. The study did not determine which tissue TCRs were alloreactive or antigen-specific, and some clones might have been persisting host cells. A small and clinically heterogeneous patient cohort was studied, and sampling depth was acknowledged as a limitation. Within patients, how anatomically similar tissues were was a major factor shaping TCR repertoire composition, regardless of disease or transplant status.

Before genomic DNA isolation with the DNeasy Blood & Tissue Kit, mouse tissues were minced using razor blades in buffered saline. Of note for this clone: There is no known antigen for this receptor. With a mouse as the source, gene names and germline sequences are drawn from the mouse. The read gets to within 1 residue of the CDR3 end, and the germline J gene fills in the rest.

The chain is encoded by TRBV19 joined to TRBJ1-2; TRBD1 aligns with 10 central bases. The material sequenced was gut tissue. The sequence was obtained from a female BALB/c mouse in good health. Mice of this strain carry the MHC haplotype H2-d. CDR3 bases read: TGTGCCAGCAGTAGGGACAGGGGCTCCGACTACACC. Translated, this is CASSRDRGSDYT. The entire CDR3 protein is CASSRDRGSDYTF. Here the CDR3 is joined to the reference TRBV19 and TRBJ1-2 genes, and the full variable domain is: GGIITQTPKFLIGQEGQKLTLKCQQNFNHDTMYWYRQDSGKGLRLIYYSITENDLQKGDLSEGYDASREKKSSFSLTVTSAQKNEMAVFLCASSRDRGSDYTFGSGTRLLVI.